The 29 T cell receptor beta chains listed next were all sequenced from one sample in a study of cytomegalovirus exposure and HLA in healthy donors. The PCR employed 60 Vbeta primers together with 13 Jbeta primers. Some clones are missing from TCRdb's copy, which holds only in-frame ones; the method was immunoSEQ multiplex PCR. Of 210,000 or so clones in the sample, 75% to 90% are singletons; the top ten hold 0.71%. Sequenced sample: PBMCs. All receptors derive from a boy aged 2 to 10 in good health and CMV-seronegative.

The rearrangement links TRBV21-1 to TRBJ1-5; no DNA check was done on the table's D call, TRBD1. TRBV21-1 is annotated as a pseudogene. This CDR3 is built from 14 residues. The CDR3 region is CASSKGQGNQPQHF. The CDR3 region has the DNA TGTGCCAGCAGCAAAGGACAGGGCAATCAGCCCCAGCATTTT.

The chain carries TRBV10-1 and TRBJ2-3; D gene uncertain. Germline V gene sequence: CDR1 WNHNN, CDR2 SYGVQD (reference sequence). Trimming stripped 4 bases from V and 6 bases from J, with 11 bases between. CDR3 length: 13 residues. The CDR3 nucleotides read TGCGCCAGCAGTGGAATCGAGCTGGATACGCAGTATTTT. This encodes CASSGIELDTQYF.

The chain joins TRBV5-4 to TRBJ2-5, with a tentative D call TRBD1 (5 bases). Germline V CDR1 and CDR2: SGHNT, YYREEE (reference sequence). Trimming removed 4 bases from V and 2 bases from J, with 9 bases in between. The CDR3 runs 13 residues. CDR3 amino acids: CASSIQDQETQYF. DNA of the CDR3: TGTGCCAGCAGCATACAGGATCAAGAGACCCAGTACTTC.

V usage is TRBV6-5 and J usage is TRBJ1-2, with a tentative D call TRBD1 (6 bases). Germline-derived CDR1 and CDR2 are MNHEY and SVGAGI. Between the trimmed V and J ends, which lost 0 bases and 6 bases, there was a span of 14 bases. The CDR3 is 15 amino acids. The CDR3 DNA is TGTGCCAGCAGTTACTCGGGACAAGGGAAGGATGGCTACACCTTC. Its protein product is CASSYSGQGKDGYTF.

The chain has TRBV5-1 and TRBJ2-3; 7 nucleotides agree with TRBD2. CDR1 and CDR2 from the germline V gene are SGHRS and YFSETQ. V was clipped by 2 bases and J by 0 bases; unmatched bases: 9. The CDR3 totals 17 residues. The CDR3 loop is CASSFYLAGASTDTQYF. CDR3 coding DNA: TGCGCCAGCAGCTTCTACTTAGCGGGTGCTAGCACAGATACGCAGTATTTT. Full variable domain (remainder filled in from reference TRBV5-1 and TRBJ2-3): KAGVTQTPRYLIKTRGQQVTLSCSPISGHRSVSWYQQTPGQGLQFLFEYFSETQRNKGNFPGRFSGRQFSNSRSEMNVSTLELGDSALYLCASSFYLAGASTDTQYFGPGTRLTVL.

Worth noting for this clone: This sample includes further DNA sequences coding for the same CDR3. This rearrangement joins TRBV27 to TRBJ2-3, with 7 nucleotides matching TRBD1. The junction had 9 bases not matched to a gene; V was cut back by 3 bases and J by 6 bases. Germline V gene data show CDR1 as MNHEY and CDR2 as SMNVEV (reference sequence). The length of the CDR3 is 15 residues. The CDR3 nucleotides are TGTGCCAGCAGTTTGCTTGAGGGGGCATTCGATACGCAGTATTTT. This gives the protein CASSLLEGAFDTQYF.

V and J are TRBV5-1 and TRBJ2-2, with 8 bases that match TRBD1. This CDR3 has 16 amino acids. Per the germline V gene, CDR1 is SGHRS and CDR2 is YFSETQ. J was trimmed by 2 bases and V by 0 bases; bases with no gene match: 3. CDR3 sequence (DNA): TGCGCCAGCAGCTTGGATGGACAGGGAAACACCGGGGAGCTGTTTTTT. Translated, it gives CASSLDGQGNTGELFF.

The chain is built from TRBV5-6 and TRBJ2-5; D is possibly TRBD1 (5 bases). CDR3 length: 15 amino acids. The germline V gene encodes CDR1 SGHDT and CDR2 YYEEEE. V was trimmed by 4 bases and J by 0 bases, leaving 13 bases between them. Here the CDR3 reads CASSQGGPYQETQYF. Written as DNA, the CDR3 is TGTGCCAGCAGCCAGGGTGGGCCGTACCAAGAGACCCAGTACTTC.

This clone was observed a handful of times. The chain recombines TRBV7-3 with TRBJ2-3; 9 nucleotides line up with TRBD2. After removal of 6 bases from V and 1 base from J, the junction contained 2 bases not matched to a gene. The CDR3 loop spans 14 amino acids. Germline V gene data show CDR1 as SGHTA and CDR2 as FQGTGA. The CDR3 region has the DNA TGTGCCAGCAGTCCTAGCGGGGGCACAGATACGCAGTATTTT. Translating gives CASSPSGGTDTQYF.

This sequence joins TRBV27 and TRBJ2-7, with 7 bases identical to TRBD1. CDR3 length equals 14 residues. V shed 5 bases, J shed 0 bases, and the junction held 4 bases outside the gene matches. Germline lookup yields CDR1 MNHEY and CDR2 SMNVEV (reference sequence). CDR3 residues: CASSLTGSSYEQYF. DNA for the CDR3: TGTGCCAGCAGTCTGACAGGGAGCTCCTACGAGCAGTACTTC.

The chain links TRBV19 to TRBJ2-5; no definite D call. The CDR3 runs to 11 residues. Germline V gene lookup returns CDR1 LNHDA and CDR2 SQIVND (reference sequence). The V end lost 4 bases, the J end lost 2 bases, and 2 bases lay between the germline ends. CDR3 in DNA: TGTGCCAGTAGTACTCAAGAGACCCAGTACTTC. Its protein product is CASSTQETQYF.

The chain links TRBV15 to TRBJ2-7, with a possible D match to TRBD2 (5 bases). V lost 8 bases, J lost 1 base, and 12 bases lay in between. The germline CDR1 and CDR2 sequences are LNHNV and YYDKDF (reference sequence). This CDR3 has 13 residues. CDR3 sequence reads: CATGSTGSYEQYF. The CDR3 DNA is TGTGCCACCGGATCGACGGGGTCCTACGAGCAGTACTTC.

The rearrangement uses TRBV7-2 and TRBJ2-5; the match to TRBD2 covers 11 bases. The DNA matches TRBJ2-7 better at its end, which makes the J call doubtful. The germline V gene encodes CDR1 SGHTA and CDR2 FQGNSA. The CDR3 runs 15 residues. CDR3 DNA: TGTGCCAGCAGCCTCACATCTAGCGGGAGGTACGAGCAGTACTTC. Translation gives CASSLTSSGRYEQYF.

The chain couples TRBV7-6 to TRBJ1-6; 10 nucleotides agree with TRBD1. This CDR3 has 16 residues. Looked up from germline, CDR1 is SGHVS and CDR2 is FNYEAQ. The junction had 9 bases not matched to a gene; V was cut back by 6 bases and J by 7 bases. CDR3 sequence: CASSPPGQGKNSPLHF. The CDR3 DNA sequence: TGTGCCAGCAGTCCTCCGGGACAGGGGAAAAATTCACCCCTCCACTTT.

The chain carries TRBV19 and TRBJ1-1; 9 bases are shared with TRBD1. CDR3 length: 15 amino acids. Germline V gives CDR1 LNHDA, CDR2 SQIVND (reference sequence). With 1 base clipped from V and 4 bases from J, the junction kept 4 bases outside the gene matches. CDR3 DNA: TGTGCCAGTAGTATAGCGCCGGGACAGGGCACTGAAGCTTTCTTT. Its translation is CASSIAPGQGTEAFF.

The chain carries TRBV27 and TRBJ2-7; D might be TRBD2 (5 bases). CDR3 size: 13 residues. Germline-derived CDR1 and CDR2 are MNHEY and SMNVEV (reference sequence). V lost 5 bases, J lost 6 bases, and 14 bases lay in between. The CDR3 spells CASSQISAGEQYF. The CDR3 DNA reads TGTGCCAGCAGTCAGATTTCGGCGGGCGAGCAGTACTTC.

J is TRBJ2-1 and V is TRBV13; 7 bases line up with TRBD2. V was pared by 0 bases and J by 4 bases, with 6 bases of the junction left unmatched. The CDR3 length is 16 residues. CDR1 is PRHDT, CDR2 FYEKMQ, per germline (reference sequence). CDR3 DNA: TGTGCCAGCAGCTTAGGTGGGAGGGCTGGGTACAATGAGCAGTTCTTC. This sequence encodes CASSLGGRAGYNEQFF.

V and J are TRBV19 and TRBJ1-6, with 10 bases lining up with TRBD1. V was clipped by 0 bases and J by 5 bases; unmatched bases: 1. CDR1 and CDR2 (germline): LNHDA, SQIVND (reference sequence). CDR3 length: 16 residues. CDR3 residues: CASSIDGTGDNSPLHF. CDR3 nucleotide sequence: TGTGCCAGTAGTATAGACGGGACAGGGGATAATTCACCCCTCCACTTT.

This clone came up a few times. V usage is TRBV6-1 and J usage is TRBJ2-7, with 9 bases fitting TRBD1. CDR3 length: 14 amino acids. Germline values: CDR1 MNHNS, CDR2 SASEGT. Trimming at V came to 7 bases and at J to 4 bases, leaving 8 bases not matched to a gene. The DNA for the CDR3 is TGTGCCAGCACCTTACAGGGGGCGTGGTACGAGCAGTACTTC. Its translation is CASTLQGAWYEQYF.

The chain is built from TRBV6-1 and TRBJ2-5, with 10 bases fitting TRBD2. CDR1 MNHNS and CDR2 SASEGT come from the germline V gene. V lost 11 bases to trimming and J lost 5 bases; unmatched junction nucleotides: 8. The CDR3 is made up of 13 amino acids. CDR3 sequence (DNA): TGTGCCGGCGGACTAGCGGAGGGGGAGACCCAGTACTTC. As protein: CAGGLAEGETQYF.

This clone has only a few counts. The rearrangement uses TRBV7-6 and TRBJ2-7; D not resolved. Germline lookup yields CDR1 SGHVS and CDR2 FNYEAQ. The CDR3 spans 13 residues. The germline V and J ends were trimmed by 3 bases and 6 bases, with 12 bases remaining between them. CDR3 protein: CASSFDMLSEQYF. DNA of the CDR3: TGTGCCAGCAGCTTTGACATGTTATCCGAGCAGTACTTC.

This clone was recorded only once. One end of the junction varies from germline; a read error may be responsible. The genes are TRBV30 and TRBJ1-1; D uncertain. The CDR3 has 13 residues. The germline V gene encodes CDR1 GTSNPN and CDR2 SVGIG (reference sequence). CDR3: CARSGLMNAEAFF. The CDR3 coding sequence is TGTGCCCGCAGCGGGCTGATGAACGCTGAAGCTTTCTTT.

Details on this clone: The same CDR3 arises from other DNA sequences in this sample as well. J is TRBJ2-7 and V is TRBV5-6; 9 bases line up with TRBD1. Per the germline V gene, CDR1 is SGHDT and CDR2 is YYEEEE. J lost 2 bases, V lost 2 bases, and 2 bases had no gene match. The CDR3 is made up of 14 amino acids. CDR3 nucleotide sequence: TGTGCCAGCAGCTTAGGACAGGGGCCCTACGAGCAGTACTTC. Its translation is CASSLGQGPYEQYF.

The chain couples TRBV5-1 to TRBJ2-1, with 7 positions matching TRBD2. Per the germline V gene, CDR1 is SGHRS and CDR2 is YFSETQ. With 2 bases clipped from V and 5 bases from J, the junction kept 4 bases outside the gene matches. The CDR3 sequence is 14 residues long. The CDR3 region has the DNA TGCGCCAGCAGCTTACGTAGCGGGCACAATGAGCAGTTCTTC. Its protein product is CASSLRSGHNEQFF. The full variable domain, completed using reference TRBV5-1 and TRBJ2-1, is KAGVTQTPRYLIKTRGQQVTLSCSPISGHRSVSWYQQTPGQGLQFLFEYFSETQRNKGNFPGRFSGRQFSNSRSEMNVSTLELGDSALYLCASSLRSGHNEQFFGPGTRLTVL.

CDR3 protein: CASSQQGNEQYF. The CDR3 coding sequence is TGTGCCAGCAGCCAACAGGGAAACGAGCAGTACTTC. V and J are TRBV7-9 and TRBJ2-7, with D perhaps matching TRBD1 (6 bases). Germline V gene data show CDR1 as SEHNR and CDR2 as FQNEAQ (reference sequence). This CDR3 comprises 12 residues. The V end lost 5 bases, the J end lost 5 bases, and 10 bases lay between the germline ends.

The chain couples TRBV4-2 to TRBJ2-5; TRBD1 matches at 8 bases. The length of the CDR3 is 16 residues. Germline CDR1 reads LGHNA; CDR2 reads YNFKEQ. V lost 1 base to trimming and J lost 1 base; unmatched junction nucleotides: 5. The DNA of the CDR3 is TGTGCCAGCAGCCAAGTATTGACAGGGGTCCAAGAGACCCAGTACTTC. It codes for CASSQVLTGVQETQYF.

This rearrangement joins TRBV5-1 to TRBJ2-5; TRBD2 agrees at 16 bases. The CDR3 loop spans 16 amino acids. After removal of 4 bases from V and 5 bases from J, the junction contained 5 bases not matched to a gene. Germline values: CDR1 SGHRS, CDR2 YFSETQ. The CDR3, as DNA: TGCGCCAGCAGCCAGGGACTAGCGGGAGGGCCGGAGACCCAGTACTTC. This sequence encodes CASSQGLAGGPETQYF. Together with reference TRBV5-1 and TRBJ2-5, the CDR3 gives the full variable domain: KAGVTQTPRYLIKTRGQQVTLSCSPISGHRSVSWYQQTPGQGLQFLFEYFSETQRNKGNFPGRFSGRQFSNSRSEMNVSTLELGDSALYLCASSQGLAGGPETQYFGPGTRLLVL.

V and J are TRBV7-9 and TRBJ1-3; 8 bases agree with TRBD1. J was trimmed by 4 bases and V by 1 base; bases with no gene match: 12. Germline CDR1 reads SEHNR; CDR2 reads FQNEAQ (reference sequence). The CDR3 is made up of 18 amino acids. The CDR3 sequence is CASSLDIGQGISGNTIYF. The CDR3 DNA follows: TGTGCCAGCAGCTTAGATATCGGACAGGGTATTTCGGGAAACACCATATATTTT.

This chain joins TRBV30 and TRBJ2-7, with D unclear. The CDR3 runs 11 residues. Trimming cost V 1 base and J 6 bases, with 7 bases left between them. Germline CDR1 reads GTSNPN; CDR2 reads SVGIG (reference sequence). The DNA of the CDR3 is TGTGCCTGGAGTGCCCTCGGCGAGCAGTACTTC. It is translated as CAWSALGEQYF. Looking up the rest from reference TRBV30 and TRBJ2-7 gives the full variable domain: SQTIHQWPATLVQPVGSPLSLECTVEGTSNPNLYWYRQAAGRGLQLLFYSVGIGQISSEVPQNLSASRPQDRQFILSSKKLLLSDSGFYLCAWSALGEQYFGPGTRLTVT.